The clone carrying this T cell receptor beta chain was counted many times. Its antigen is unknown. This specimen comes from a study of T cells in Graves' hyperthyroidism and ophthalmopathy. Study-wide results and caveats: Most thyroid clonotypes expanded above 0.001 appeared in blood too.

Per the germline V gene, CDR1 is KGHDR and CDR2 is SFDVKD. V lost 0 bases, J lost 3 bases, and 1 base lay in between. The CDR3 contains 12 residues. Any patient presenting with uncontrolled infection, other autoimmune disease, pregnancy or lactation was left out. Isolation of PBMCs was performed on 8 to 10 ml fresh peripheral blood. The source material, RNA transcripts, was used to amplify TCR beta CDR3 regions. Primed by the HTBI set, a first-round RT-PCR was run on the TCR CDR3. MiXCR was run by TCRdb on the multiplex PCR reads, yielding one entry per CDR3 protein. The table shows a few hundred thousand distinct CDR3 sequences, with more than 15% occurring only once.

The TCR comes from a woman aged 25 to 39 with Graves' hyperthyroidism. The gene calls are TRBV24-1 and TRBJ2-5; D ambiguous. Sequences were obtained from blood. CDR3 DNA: TGTGCCACCAGTGATTTGGAAGAGACCCAGTACTTC. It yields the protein CATSDLEETQYF.